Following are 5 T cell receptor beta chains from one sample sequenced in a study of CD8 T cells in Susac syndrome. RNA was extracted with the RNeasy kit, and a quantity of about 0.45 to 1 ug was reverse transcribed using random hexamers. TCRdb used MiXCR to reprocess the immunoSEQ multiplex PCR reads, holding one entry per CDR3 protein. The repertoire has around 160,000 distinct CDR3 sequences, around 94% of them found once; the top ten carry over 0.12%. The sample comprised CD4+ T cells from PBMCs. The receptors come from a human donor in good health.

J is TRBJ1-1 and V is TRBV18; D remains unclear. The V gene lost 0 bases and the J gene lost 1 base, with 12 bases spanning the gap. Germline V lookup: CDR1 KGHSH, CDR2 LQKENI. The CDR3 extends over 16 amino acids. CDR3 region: CASSPPVRIENTEAFF. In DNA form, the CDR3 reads TGTGCCAGCTCACCACCGGTAAGAATAGAGAACACTGAAGCTTTCTTT. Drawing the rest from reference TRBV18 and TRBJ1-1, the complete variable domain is NAGVMQNPRHLVRRRGQEARLRCSPMKGHSHVYWYRQLPEEGLKFMVYLQKENIIDESGMPKERFSAEFPKEGPSILRIQQVVRGDSAAYFCASSPPVRIENTEAFFGQGTRLTVV.

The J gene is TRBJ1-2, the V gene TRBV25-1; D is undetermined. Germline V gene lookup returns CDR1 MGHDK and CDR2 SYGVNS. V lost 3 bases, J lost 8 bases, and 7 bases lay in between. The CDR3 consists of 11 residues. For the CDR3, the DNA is TGTGCCAGCAGTGATTATCTAGGCTACACCTTC. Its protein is CASSDYLGYTF.

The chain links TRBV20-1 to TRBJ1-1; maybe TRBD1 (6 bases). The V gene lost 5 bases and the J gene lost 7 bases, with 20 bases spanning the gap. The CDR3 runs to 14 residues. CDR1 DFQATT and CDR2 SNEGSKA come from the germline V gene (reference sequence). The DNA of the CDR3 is TGCAGTGCTTTGAAGGGGGGGGCGGATAATGAAGCTTTCTTT. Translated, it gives CSALKGGADNEAFF.

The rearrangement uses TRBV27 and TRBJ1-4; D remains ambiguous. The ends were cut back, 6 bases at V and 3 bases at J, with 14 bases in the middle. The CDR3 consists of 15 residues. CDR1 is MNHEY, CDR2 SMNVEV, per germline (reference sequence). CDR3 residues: CASRPVGSSNEKLFF. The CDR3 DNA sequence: TGTGCCAGCAGACCAGTGGGCAGCTCTAATGAAAAACTGTTTTTT.

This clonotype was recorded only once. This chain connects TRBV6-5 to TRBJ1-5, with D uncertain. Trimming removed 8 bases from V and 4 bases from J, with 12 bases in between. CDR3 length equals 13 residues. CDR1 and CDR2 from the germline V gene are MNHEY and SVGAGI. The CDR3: CASGRGVNQPQHF. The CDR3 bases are TGTGCCAGCGGGCGAGGAGTTAATCAGCCCCAGCATTTT.